A selection of T cell receptor beta chains follows, all from one sample in a study of T cells in pancreatic ductal adenocarcinoma. The assay was immunoSEQ multiplex PCR, and TCRdb's table has in-frame clones only and misses some. The data show approximately 97,000 clones, 90% to 95% seen once. Sequenced sample: PBMCs. The source of these receptors is a human donor with pancreatic ductal adenocarcinoma. The CDR3 runs from the conserved cysteine through the conserved F or W. A D gene is named only where the DNA matches it firmly. Expanded clones get a size class; other rows say once, few or many, or leave the size out.

V	J	D	size	DNA	CDR3
TRBV19	TRBJ2-2	TRBD1	.	TGTGCCAGTAGGCAACAGGGGAAAACCGGGGAGCTGTTTTTT	CASRQQGKTGELFF
TRBV2	TRBJ2-2	.	.	TGTGCCAGCAGTGAAGCCTACCCCTCAACGGGGGAGCTGTTTTTT	CASSEAYPSTGELFF
TRBV28	TRBJ1-2	TRBD1	once	TGTGCCAGCAGTTTATCCGGCTTACAGGGGGCCAGGAACTATGGCTACACCTTC	CASSLSGLQGARNYGYTF
TRBV9	TRBJ2-7	TRBD2	.	TGTGCCAGCAGTGCCCTAGGGCTAGCGGGCCACGAGCAGTACTTC	CASSALGLAGHEQYF
TRBV30	TRBJ2-7	.	.	TGTGCCTGGAGAGATTACAGGTCTAATCTCTTTATGTACTTC	CAWRDYRSNLFMYF
TRBV10-2	TRBJ2-4	.	.	TGCGCCAGCAGTGAGTCTCGGTCCCCCCAAAACATTCAGTACTTC	CASSESRSPQNIQYF
TRBV7-2	TRBJ2-7	TRBD2	few	TGTGCCAGCAGCTTATATGGGACTAGCGGGACTTCCTACGAGCAGTACTTC	CASSLYGTSGTSYEQYF
TRBV28	TRBJ1-2	.	.	TGTGCCAGCAGTTTGGGGCAGTATGGCTACACCTTC	CASSLGQYGYTF
TRBV7-3	TRBJ2-3	.	.	TGTGCCAGCAGCTTATATACAGATACGCAGTATTTT	CASSLYTDTQYF
TRBV2	TRBJ2-3	.	.	TGTGCCAGCAAGCAGAGCGAAACAGATACGCAGTATTTT	CASKQSETDTQYF
TRBV2	TRBJ1-4	.	.	TGTGCCAGTACAGGGCCGACTAATGAAAAACTGTTTTTT	CASTGPTNEKLFF
TRBV29-1	TRBJ2-7	.	.	TGCAGCGTTGAGGGGGCTAGGCCCTACGAGCAGTACTTC	CSVEGARPYEQYF
TRBV2	TRBJ2-7	.	.	TGTGCCAGTCTCAGAAACTCCTACGAGCAGTACTTC	CASLRNSYEQYF
TRBV4-1	TRBJ1-1	.	.	TGCGCCAGCAGCCTTCCCCTGACCAGGGTTGGTCGGAACACTGAAGCTTTCTTT	CASSLPLTRVGRNTEAFF
TRBV7-3	TRBJ2-3	.	.	TGTGCCAGCAGCTTAACAGGGGGTGTTCGGGATACGCAGTATTTT	CASSLTGGVRDTQYF
TRBV30	TRBJ2-3	TRBD1	.	TGTGCCTGGAACGACGGACAGGGGACCGATACGCAGTATTTT	CAWNDGQGTDTQYF
TRBV5-5	TRBJ1-1	.	.	TGTGCCAGCAGCCCTGAGGACACACTGAACACTGAAGCTTTCTTT	CASSPEDTLNTEAFF
TRBV7-3	TRBJ2-2	.	.	TGTGCCAGCAGCTTGGAGGGGGCGACCGGGGAGCTGTTTTTT	CASSLEGATGELFF
TRBV11-1	TRBJ2-2	.	once	TGTGCCAGCAGTTACGGACAGTACACCGGGGAGCTGTTTTTT	CASSYGQYTGELFF
TRBV27	TRBJ2-3	TRBD2	.	TGTGCCAGCAGCCTTATAGCGGGAGCGGCAGATACGCAGTATTTT	CASSLIAGAADTQYF
TRBV6-7	TRBJ1-3	TRBD1	.	TGTGCCAGCAGTTACTCGAAAACCTGGAGGGGGCGGTGTAACACCATATATTTT	CASSYSKTWRGRCNTIYF
TRBV11-2	TRBJ2-1	TRBD2	once	TGTGCCAGCAGCTTAGGACTAGCGATGTACAATGAGCAGTTCTTC	CASSLGLAMYNEQFF
TRBV5-6	TRBJ2-3	TRBD2	.	TGTGCCAGCTCAGAGCGGGGTGCAGATACGCAGTATTTT	CASSERGADTQYF
TRBV30	TRBJ1-2	TRBD1	.	TGTGCCTGGAGAGCCCCCCTATCGGACAGGGGGCCTAAGAGAATCGCGCCTAACTATGGCTACACCTTC	CAWRAPLSDRGPKRIAPNYGYTF
TRBV4-2	TRBJ1-5	.	.	TGTGCCAGCAGCCAGAGTTTTAAAAATAGCAATCAGCCCCAGCATTTT	CASSQSFKNSNQPQHF
TRBV11-1	TRBJ2-3	TRBD2	.	TGTGCCAGCAGCTTAGTGCGGGAGTCATACAGCACAGATACGCAGTATTTT	CASSLVRESYSTDTQYF
TRBV5-4	TRBJ2-3	TRBD1	once	TGTGCCAGCAGCAGAGGGACAGGGGGTTCAGATACGCAGTATTTT	CASSRGTGGSDTQYF
TRBV28	TRBJ2-7	.	.	TGTGCCAGCAGCCTTCCAGGGTTCGAGCAGTACTTC	CASSLPGFEQYF
TRBV5-1	TRBJ2-3	TRBD2	.	TGCGCCAGCAACCCCGGGGGGGTAGATACGCAGTATTTT	CASNPGGVDTQYF
TRBV7-8	TRBJ2-1	.	.	TGTGCCAGCAGCTTAATCCGGGATCTTGGATGGGGGCAGTTCTTC	CASSLIRDLGWGQFF
TRBV7-2	TRBJ2-7	.	.	TGTGCCAGCAACACCTTCCAGGGGTCCGAGCAGTACTTC	CASNTFQGSEQYF
TRBV5-1	TRBJ2-3	.	once	TGCGCCAGCAGTCACGGCGGGATTCGGGATACGCAGTATTTT	CASSHGGIRDTQYF
TRBV5-1	TRBJ2-1	.	.	TGCGCCAGCAGCTCCCTGAGGCATGAGCAGTTCTTC	CASSSLRHEQFF
TRBV9	TRBJ2-5	.	.	TGTGCCAGCAGCGGGCCGACAGGGACCCAGTACTTC	CASSGPTGTQYF
TRBV4-1	TRBJ2-2	TRBD2	.	TGCGCCAGCAGCCACCCCGGGGGAGCGGGAGGAATGGCCGGGGAGCTGTTTTTT	CASSHPGGAGGMAGELFF
TRBV5-1	TRBJ2-3	TRBD2	.	TGCGCCAGCAGCTACTCCGGCGGGAGTTTGACAGATACGCAGTATTTT	CASSYSGGSLTDTQYF
TRBV29-1	TRBJ2-5	TRBD2	.	TGCAGCGTTTGGGGGGGGGAGACCCAGTACTTC	CSVWGGETQYF
TRBV7-8	TRBJ2-1	.	once	TGTGCCAGCAGCTCTCCGAGCCAGGGGAGGGATGAGCAGTTCTTC	CASSSPSQGRDEQFF
TRBV27	TRBJ1-2	.	.	TGTGCCAGCAGTTTCCGGGCGATAGGGGGGGATGGCTACACCTTC	CASSFRAIGGDGYTF
TRBV19	TRBJ1-1	.	.	TGTGCCACCTGCTATGAGTCTGGGAGCGCTGAAGCTTTCTTT	CATCYESGSAEAFF
TRBV6-5	TRBJ1-2	.	.	TGTGCCAGCAGAGCAACTAACTATGGCTACACCTTC	CASRATNYGYTF
TRBV28	TRBJ1-5	TRBD1	.	TGTGCCAGCAGTTTATACAGGGGGTATAGCAATCAGCCCCAGCATTTT	CASSLYRGYSNQPQHF
TRBV12-5	TRBJ2-7	TRBD1	.	TGTGCTAGTCGGCAGGGGGCCTACGAGCAGTACTTC	CASRQGAYEQYF
TRBV2	TRBJ1-4	.	.	TGTGCCAGCAGTGGTATGGGAGGGACGGCAATTAATGAAAAACTGTTTTTT	CASSGMGGTAINEKLFF
TRBV6-5	TRBJ2-5	.	.	TGTGCCAGCAGTCGAGGGACTCCCCAAGAGACCCAGTACTTC	CASSRGTPQETQYF
TRBV9	TRBJ1-5	.	.	TGTGCCAGCAGCGGGGGACAAGATTATCAGCCCCAGCATTTT	CASSGGQDYQPQHF
TRBV6-5	TRBJ2-5	.	.	TGTGCCACCAAAACAGGGCGTCTTGAGACCCAGTACTTC	CATKTGRLETQYF
TRBV18	TRBJ2-1	.	once	TGTGCCAGCTCATCCAGGGGAGGGGACGCTAATGAGCAGTTCTTC	CASSSRGGDANEQFF
TRBV5-6	TRBJ2-3	.	.	TGTGCCAGCAGCCGGGATCGTTCTCCAGATACGCAGTATTTT	CASSRDRSPDTQYF
TRBV19	TRBJ2-1	TRBD2	few	TGTGCCAGTAGTACTAGCGGCTCCTACAATGAGCAGTTCTTC	CASSTSGSYNEQFF
TRBV27	TRBJ2-1	TRBD1	.	TGTGCCAGCAGTTTACCCCTTGACAGGGAAGGGCAGTTCTTC	CASSLPLDREGQFF
TRBV6-6	TRBJ1-2	TRBD1	.	TGTGCCAGCAGCCTCGACAGGGATGGCTACACCTTC	CASSLDRDGYTF